The rows below give T cell receptor beta chains drawn from one sample of a study of cytomegalovirus exposure and HLA in healthy donors. The data were produced by immunoSEQ multiplex PCR, yet TCRdb's version contains in-frame clones alone and is incomplete. The table records hundreds of thousands of clones, roughly 90% of them present only once. Material for sequencing was PBMCs. The receptors shown here come from a woman between 18 and 29 years old in good health and CMV-seronegative. The conserved cysteine and the conserved F or W are not part of the CDR3 here.

j_gene,v_gene,CDR3aa
TRBJ2-3,TRBV28,ASSLIGTSDITDTQY
TRBJ2-5,TRBV7-8,ASSLQAGAGETQY
TRBJ2-1,TRBV11-2,ASSGRLAGDFWEQF
TRBJ1-1,TRBV6-1,ASSTEPGYTEAF
TRBJ2-3,TRBV7-2,ASSRAGTNTDTQY
TRBJ1-1,TRBV7-9,ASSLRFGKGWKNTEAF
TRBJ1-5,TRBV7-8,ASSLRGTGWNQPQH
TRBJ2-3,TRBV19,ASRSLPGGQGATDTQY
TRBJ1-4,TRBV28,ASTPWGTGGNEKLF
TRBJ2-7,TRBV29-1,SVEVRSGYEQY
TRBJ2-7,TRBV9,ASSATGTSSDEQY
TRBJ2-1,TRBV13,ASSLVQGRSHEQF
TRBJ1-1,TRBV27,ASNSAGAPSTEAF
TRBJ2-1,TRBV27,ASSLRAGEQF
TRBJ1-4,TRBV2,ASDKTTNEKLF
TRBJ2-7,TRBV5-4,ASSLTPGYEQY
TRBJ1-5,TRBV28,ASSLGFDSNQPQH
TRBJ1-6,TRBV28,ASSFLTGQSNSPLH
TRBJ2-5,TRBV9,ASSFRDSGRETQY
TRBJ2-1,TRBV28,ASSSAGAGVYNEQF
TRBJ2-3,TRBV5-8,ASSLEARPTDTQY
TRBJ2-7,TRBV6-6,ASRVRDRPYEQY
TRBJ2-7,TRBV7-9,ASSPGTSGDSYEQY
TRBJ2-2,TRBV9,ASSVVVTENTGELF
TRBJ2-4,TRBV28,ASSPYYRGKIAKNIQY
TRBJ2-3,TRBV28,ASSLRDIGTDTQY
TRBJ2-5,TRBV4-1,ASSHETTGVQETQY
TRBJ2-5,TRBV30,AWRPGGDRGFN
TRBJ2-5,TRBV9,ASSPLSSLGGTQY
TRBJ2-3,TRBV27,ASSRGWSADTQY